These 25 T cell receptor beta chains originate from one sample sequenced in a study of cytomegalovirus exposure and HLA in healthy donors. The PCR had 60 Vbeta and 13 Jbeta primers. Method: immunoSEQ multiplex PCR; TCRdb's copy keeps in-frame clones and lacks some. The sample has around 91,000 clones; roughly 78% are singletons. Material: PBMCs. These receptors all come from a male donor in good health and CMV-seropositive.

This CDR3 reads CASSARTALYEQYF. The CDR3 DNA is TGTGCCAGCAGTGCCAGGACAGCTCTGTACGAGCAGTACTTC. The chain couples TRBV27 to TRBJ2-7, with D perhaps matching TRBD1 (6 bases). CDR3 size: 14 residues. Per the germline V gene, CDR1 is MNHEY and CDR2 is SMNVEV (reference sequence). V gave up 5 bases and J gave up 4 bases, with 15 bases separating them.

This rearrangement joins TRBV2 to TRBJ2-7; weak D call: TRBD1 (6 bases). The V end was cut by 6 bases, the J end by 3 bases, with 18 bases between. Germline CDR1 reads SNHLY; CDR2 reads FYNNEI. There are 15 residues in the CDR3. The CDR3 coding sequence is TGTGCCAGCAGGCCAAACAGGGTCTCGGACTACGAGCAGTACTTC. It yields the protein CASRPNRVSDYEQYF.

The chain joins TRBV18 to TRBJ2-5, with D possibly being TRBD1 (6 bases). CDR1 and CDR2 from the germline V gene are KGHSH and LQKENI. This CDR3 region has 15 residues. The V end lost 4 bases, the J end lost 5 bases, and 17 bases lay between the germline ends. As DNA, the CDR3 is TGTGCCAGCTCACAATGGACAGTCAGTGGGGAGACCCAGTACTTC. It translates to CASSQWTVSGETQYF. Full variable domain (rest looked up from reference TRBV18 and TRBJ2-5): NAGVMQNPRHLVRRRGQEARLRCSPMKGHSHVYWYRQLPEEGLKFMVYLQKENIIDESGMPKERFSAEFPKEGPSILRIQQVVRGDSAAYFCASSQWTVSGETQYFGPGTRLLVL.

The chain combines TRBV11-2 with TRBJ2-7; D is perhaps TRBD1 (5 bases). Germline CDR1 SGHAT, CDR2 FQNNGV. There are 12 residues in the CDR3. Trimming took 3 bases from V and 4 from J, leaving 7 bases between them. DNA for the CDR3: TGTGCCAGCAGCTTGACAGCTTACGAGCAGTACTTC. It translates to CASSLTAYEQYF.

The J gene is TRBJ1-5, the V gene TRBV12-5; D might be TRBD1 (6 bases). Trimming pared 6 bases from V and 7 bases from J, leaving 7 bases between. The germline CDR1 and CDR2 sequences are LGHNT and FRNRAP. There are 11 residues in the CDR3. The CDR3 bases are TGTGCTAGTGGCAGGGGACAGCCCCAGCATTTT. Amino acid sequence: CASGRGQPQHF.

The rearrangement joins TRBV10-2 to TRBJ2-5; D gene unclear. The CDR3 totals 14 residues. Trimming removed 0 bases at V and 4 bases at J, with 9 bases between. Per the germline V gene, CDR1 is WSHSY and CDR2 is SAAADI. The CDR3 bases are TGCGCCAGCAGTGAGTCGAGGCAGTCAGAGACCCAGTACTTC. As protein: CASSESRQSETQYF.

The chain joins TRBV28 to TRBJ2-7; 13 nucleotides match TRBD2. The CDR3 length is 19 residues. The germline V gene has CDR1 MDHEN and CDR2 SYDVKM. V shed 5 bases and J 0 bases; nucleotides not matched to a gene: 13. The CDR3, as DNA: TGTGCCAGCAGTCGACCTCGGACTAGCGGGAGTAAGGACTCCTACGAGCAGTACTTC. Translating gives CASSRPRTSGSKDSYEQYF.

This chain uses TRBV20-1 with TRBJ2-1; D remains ambiguous. CDR3 length: 11 amino acids. Germline V gene lookup returns CDR1 DFQATT and CDR2 SNEGSKA (reference sequence). V was cut by 2 bases and J by 10 bases, with 9 bases left in between. In nucleotides, the CDR3 is TGCAGTGCTAGATTAGTAGTCGAGCAGTTCTTC. Translation: CSARLVVEQFF.

The rearrangement uses TRBV7-9 and TRBJ1-2; 9 bases align to TRBD1. CDR3 length equals 14 residues. Germline-derived CDR1 and CDR2 are SEHNR and FQNEAQ (reference sequence). The V gene end was trimmed by 5 bases and the J gene end by 3 bases; junction bases not matched to a gene: 4. CDR3 DNA sequence: TGTGCCAGCAGCGAATGGACAGGGGACTATGGCTACACCTTC. Translation gives CASSEWTGDYGYTF. The whole variable domain, remainder taken from reference TRBV7-9 and TRBJ1-2, is DTGVSQNPRHKITKRGQNVTFRCDPISEHNRLYWYRQTLGQGPEFLTYFQNEAQLEKSRLLSDRFSAERPKGSFSTLEIQRTEQGDSAMYLCASSEWTGDYGYTFGSGTRLTVV.

The rearrangement joins TRBV5-1 to TRBJ1-5, with a tentative D call TRBD1 (5 bases). With 0 bases removed from V and 3 bases from J, the gap between germline ends came to 10 bases. The CDR3 is 15 amino acids. Germline V gene sequence: CDR1 SGHRS, CDR2 YFSETQ. CDR3 loop: CASSLAGGPNQPQHF. CDR3 nucleotides: TGCGCCAGCAGCTTGGCGGGGGGACCCAATCAGCCCCAGCATTTT.

This chain connects TRBV7-2 to TRBJ2-1; 10 nucleotides line up with TRBD2. Germline CDR1 SGHTA, CDR2 FQGNSA. V lost 5 bases, J lost 6 bases, and 10 bases stayed unmatched. The CDR3 covers 16 residues. The DNA for the CDR3 is TGTGCCAGCAGCACCATCACTAGCGGGGAATCCAATGAGCAGTTCTTC. This gives the protein CASSTITSGESNEQFF.

V gene TRBV30 combines with J gene TRBJ2-3, with D perhaps TRBD2 (6 bases). Germline V gene lookup returns CDR1 GTSNPN and CDR2 SVGIG (reference sequence). This CDR3 has 14 amino acids. V shed 5 bases and J shed 6 bases, with 18 bases lying between them. CDR3 coding DNA: TGTGCCTGGGATCCGGGACTGACCCGGGATACGCAGTATTTT. Translating gives CAWDPGLTRDTQYF. Filled out from reference TRBV30 and TRBJ2-3, the complete variable domain reads SQTIHQWPATLVQPVGSPLSLECTVEGTSNPNLYWYRQAAGRGLQLLFYSVGIGQISSEVPQNLSASRPQDRQFILSSKKLLLSDSGFYLCAWDPGLTRDTQYFGPGTRLTVL.

CDR3 protein: CATSRRVGRGNTEAFF. The CDR3 bases are TGTGCCACCAGCAGAAGAGTGGGGCGGGGGAACACTGAAGCTTTCTTT. This chain uses TRBV15 with TRBJ1-1; D might be TRBD1 (5 bases). Germline V gene data show CDR1 as LNHNV and CDR2 as YYDKDF (reference sequence). This CDR3 has 16 residues. Trimming took off 2 bases at V and 1 base at J, with 14 bases between the two ends.

V and J are TRBV7-3 and TRBJ2-1; TRBD2 matches at 10 bases. There are 17 residues in the CDR3. Germline V gene sequence: CDR1 SGHTA, CDR2 FQGTGA. With V trimmed by 0 bases and J by 2 bases, 4 bases remained unmatched. CDR3 nucleotide sequence: TGTGCCAGCAGCTTAACGCGGAGCGGGGGGGCCTACAATGAGCAGTTCTTC. It encodes CASSLTRSGGAYNEQFF.

This clone occurred a few times. V and J are TRBV6-6 and TRBJ2-7, with D possibly TRBD2 on 5 matching bases. Trimming stripped 2 bases from V and 10 bases from J, with 24 bases between. There are 16 residues in the CDR3. Germline V gene data show CDR1 as MNHNY and CDR2 as SVGAGI (reference sequence). CDR3 coding DNA: TGTGCCAGCAGTTACCCGACCAACACAAGGAGGCAGGACCAGTACTTC. It yields the protein CASSYPTNTRRQDQYF.

This clone was counted once. The chain employs TRBV2 and TRBJ2-1; possible D gene TRBD2, 6 bases. Trimming took 11 bases from V and 4 from J, leaving 18 bases between them. CDR3 size: 14 residues. Germline V CDR1 and CDR2: SNHLY, FYNNEI. The CDR3 protein is CAHHSGEVYNEQFF. CDR3 in DNA: TGTGCCCACCATAGCGGAGAAGTTTACAATGAGCAGTTCTTC.

This clone was counted once. The V gene is TRBV9, the J gene TRBJ2-5; 14 nucleotides agree with TRBD2. V lost 5 bases, J lost 5 bases, and 5 bases stayed unmatched. The CDR3 has 15 residues. Per germline, CDR1 SGDLS and CDR2 YYNGEE. In DNA form, the CDR3 reads TGTGCCAGCAGTCGACTAGCGGGAGGGGGGGAGACCCAGTACTTC. Protein sequence: CASSRLAGGGETQYF. The whole variable domain, filled in from reference TRBV9 and TRBJ2-5, reads DSGVTQTPKHLITATGQRVTLRCSPRSGDLSVYWYQQSLDQGLQFLIQYYNGEERAKGNILERFSAQQFPDLHSELNLSSLELGDSALYFCASSRLAGGGETQYFGPGTRLLVL.

This clone came up a few times. J is TRBJ1-1 and V is TRBV7-2; D gene uncertain. The V gene lost 5 bases and the J gene lost 3 bases, with 4 bases spanning the gap. Germline V lookup: CDR1 SGHTA, CDR2 FQGNSA. There are 11 residues in the CDR3. The CDR3: CASSAYTEAFF. The DNA of the CDR3 is TGTGCCAGCAGCGCGTACACTGAAGCTTTCTTT. Full variable domain (rest looked up from reference TRBV7-2 and TRBJ1-1): GAGVSQSPSNKVTEKGKDVELRCDPISGHTALYWYRQSLGQGLEFLIYFQGNSAPDKSGLPSDRFSAERTGGSVSTLTIQRTQQEDSAVYLCASSAYTEAFFGQGTRLTVV.

CDR3 nucleotide sequence: TGTGCCATCAGTGAGTCAGGTTTAATAACTGATACCGGGACAGGGTTCGGCGAGCAGTACTTC. Amino acids: CAISESGLITDTGTGFGEQYF. The V and J genes are TRBV10-3 and TRBJ2-7; TRBD1 matches 9 bases. Germline CDR1 and CDR2: ENHRY and SYGVKD. The CDR3 spans 21 residues. V gave up 0 bases and J gave up 6 bases; unmatched junction bases: 24.

The chain recombines TRBV28 with TRBJ2-2; 8 bases are shared with TRBD2. After removal of 9 bases from V and 6 bases from J, the junction contained 12 bases not matched to a gene. CDR1 and CDR2 from the germline V gene are MDHEN and SYDVKM. This CDR3 region has 15 residues. The DNA for the CDR3 is TGTGCCAGGGAATTGAAGCGGGAGCAGGCCGGGGAGCTGTTTTTT. Residues: CARELKREQAGELFF.

J is TRBJ2-3 and V is TRBV15; 10 bases align to TRBD2. The CDR3 length is 16 residues. Looked up from germline, CDR1 is LNHNV and CDR2 is YYDKDF (reference sequence). Trimming at V came to 0 bases and at J to 5 bases, leaving 5 bases not matched to a gene. CDR3 in DNA: TGTGCCACCAGCAGAGAAATAGCGGGGGGTGGAGATACGCAGTATTTT. Encoded protein: CATSREIAGGGDTQYF.

This clone was seen a handful of times. The rearrangement uses TRBV30 and TRBJ2-5; D might be TRBD1 (7 bases). V lost 6 bases and J lost 2, with 16 bases in between. The CDR3 extends over 14 amino acids. CDR1 is GTSNPN and CDR2 is SVGIG in the germline V gene (reference sequence). The CDR3 DNA is TGTGCCTGTACTGAGGGGGGACAGCAAGAGACCCAGTACTTC. Protein product: CACTEGGQQETQYF.

The chain couples TRBV11-2 to TRBJ1-1, with D possibly TRBD1 on 5 matching bases. This CDR3 comprises 14 residues. The V end was cut by 5 bases, the J end by 7 bases, with 17 bases between. Germline V gene sequence: CDR1 SGHAT, CDR2 FQNNGV. In nucleotides, the CDR3 is TGTGCCAGCAGCCGTACGGACTACCAGGGTGAAGCTTTCTTT. It is translated as CASSRTDYQGEAFF.

This chain joins TRBV6-6 and TRBJ2-2, with D tentatively TRBD2 (7 bases). Germline values: CDR1 MNHNY, CDR2 SVGAGI (reference sequence). Trimming removed 10 bases at V and 1 base at J, with 13 bases between. This CDR3 is 14 amino acids long. CDR3 residues: CATLRGGNTGELFF. CDR3 sequence (DNA): TGTGCCACCCTGAGGGGGGGGAACACCGGGGAGCTGTTTTTT.

This chain joins TRBV4-1 and TRBJ2-1; D not certain. The CDR3 is made up of 12 amino acids. Per germline, CDR1 MGHRA and CDR2 YSYEKL. V lost 5 bases, J lost 6 bases, and 8 bases lay in between. The CDR3 DNA is TGCGCCAGCAGCAAGAGGCTCAATGAGCAGTTCTTC. Amino acids: CASSKRLNEQFF.